Following are 25 T cell receptor beta chains from one sample sequenced in a study of blood T cell repertoires in COVID-19. Here immunoSEQ multiplex PCR was the method, and the copy in TCRdb shows in-frame clones only, minus some. The profile shows about 400,000 clones, about 89% of them singletons. The sequenced sample consisted of peripheral blood. The origin of the receptors is a middle-aged man with acute or convalescent COVID-19.

The chain has TRBV6-5 and TRBJ1-1; D not resolved. The CDR3 length is 15 residues. The V gene's germline CDR1 is MNHEY and CDR2 SVGAGI. Trimming pared 0 bases from V and 1 base from J, leaving 9 bases between. CDR3 sequence reads: CASSYSSGANTEAFF. The CDR3 DNA follows: TGTGCCAGCAGTTACTCGAGCGGTGCGAACACTGAAGCTTTCTTT.

The V and J genes are TRBV3-1 (or the pseudogene TRBV3-2) and TRBJ1-5; D not certain. CDR1 is LGHDT, CDR2 YNNKEL, per germline (reference sequence). V lost 0 bases, J lost 6 bases, and 9 bases lay in between. The CDR3 contains 14 residues. In DNA, the CDR3 is TGTGCCAGCAGCCAAGATGGCGGGTCTCAGCCCCAGCATTTT. Translated: CASSQDGGSQPQHF.

The V and J genes are TRBV27 and TRBJ2-4; 9 nucleotides match TRBD2. The CDR3 has 14 residues. V lost 6 bases, J lost 8 bases, and 8 bases stayed unmatched. Germline loops: CDR1 MNHEY, CDR2 SMNVEV (reference sequence). In nucleotides, the CDR3 is TGTGCCAGCAGCCCCGGACTAGCGCTGGACATTCAGTACTTC. Amino acid sequence: CASSPGLALDIQYF.

Notes on this clone: Other DNA sequences in this sample translate to the same CDR3. The chain links TRBV6-2 or TRBV6-3 to TRBJ1-5; 11 positions match TRBD1. The J segment lost 5 bases and the V segment lost 5 bases, leaving 2 bases of the junction unmatched. The CDR3 totals 14 residues. The germline CDR1 and CDR2 sequences are MNHEY and SVGEGT. The CDR3 DNA sequence: TGTGCCAGCAGTAGGGACAGGGGGGATCAGCCCCAGCATTTT. The encoded protein is CASSRDRGDQPQHF.

The gene calls are TRBV29-1 and TRBJ2-1; TRBD2 matches at 10 bases. CDR3 length: 14 residues. The germline gives CDR1 SQVTM, CDR2 ANQGSEA. J gave up 2 bases and V 6 bases, and 4 bases lay outside the gene matches. The CDR3 sequence is CSVQTSGAYNEQFF. The CDR3 DNA follows: TGCAGCGTGCAAACTAGCGGGGCCTACAATGAGCAGTTCTTC.

This chain connects TRBV3-1 (or the pseudogene TRBV3-2) to TRBJ1-5, with D possibly matching TRBD1 (5 bases). Per the germline V gene, CDR1 is LGHDT and CDR2 is YNNKEL (reference sequence). CDR3 length equals 15 residues. V was pared by 2 bases and J by 6 bases, with 14 bases between. This chain's CDR3 is CASSQTRGPLQPQHF. Here the CDR3 DNA reads TGTGCCAGCAGCCAAACAAGGGGCCCTCTTCAGCCCCAGCATTTT.

The chain is built from TRBV19 and TRBJ1-5, with D uncertain. V was shortened by 5 bases and J by 5 bases, with 10 bases between the two germline ends. CDR1 is LNHDA and CDR2 is SQIVND in the germline V gene (reference sequence). This CDR3 has 13 amino acids. The CDR3 sequence: CASSYGLDQPQHF. CDR3 coding DNA: TGTGCCAGTAGTTATGGTTTAGATCAGCCCCAGCATTTT.

The V and J genes are TRBV3-1 (or the pseudogene TRBV3-2) and TRBJ2-1, with a tentative D call TRBD2 (6 bases). The V gene lost 8 bases and the J gene lost 7 bases, with 15 bases spanning the gap. CDR1 and CDR2 from the germline V gene are LGHDT and YNNKEL (reference sequence). This CDR3 is 13 amino acids long. The CDR3 sequence: CASLSAGTNEQFF. CDR3 nucleotides: TGTGCCAGCCTGTCGGCGGGGACGAATGAGCAGTTCTTC.

The chain has TRBV5-1 and TRBJ2-1, with a weak D call TRBD2 (6 bases). Germline CDR1 SGHRS, CDR2 YFSETQ. The ends were cut back, 0 bases at V and 6 bases at J, with 16 bases in the middle. This CDR3 comprises 16 residues. CDR3 nucleotide sequence: TGCGCCAGCAGCTTGGTCCCGGGAGTCCCCTCCAATGAGCAGTTCTTC. This encodes CASSLVPGVPSNEQFF.

The V gene is TRBV15, the J gene TRBJ1-3; D is possibly TRBD1 (5 bases). Trimming removed 2 bases from V and 0 bases from J, with 11 bases in between. Germline lookup yields CDR1 LNHNV and CDR2 YYDKDF (reference sequence). The CDR3 sequence is 16 residues long. The CDR3 DNA sequence: TGTGCCACCAGCAGAACAGGCGGATCCTCTGGAAACACCATATATTTT. Protein: CATSRTGGSSGNTIYF. Complete variable domain (other parts from reference TRBV15 and TRBJ1-3): DAMVIQNPRYQVTQFGKPVTLSCSQTLNHNVMYWYQQKSSQAPKLLFHYYDKDFNNEADTPDNFQSRRPNTSFCFLDIRSPGLGDTAMYLCATSRTGGSSGNTIYFGEGSWLTVV.

The chain combines TRBV29-1 with TRBJ2-5; D is unclear. The CDR3 spans 14 residues. V was pared by 0 bases and J by 0 bases, with 8 bases between. The V gene's germline CDR1 is SQVTM and CDR2 ANQGSEA. This chain's CDR3 is CSVEDPQNQETQYF. The CDR3 DNA is TGCAGCGTTGAAGATCCACAGAACCAAGAGACCCAGTACTTC.

The rearrangement joins TRBV11-2 to TRBJ2-3; possible D gene TRBD1, 5 bases. Germline V gives CDR1 SGHAT, CDR2 FQNNGV. V lost 4 bases and J 4 bases, leaving 6 bases between the germline ends. The CDR3 spans 12 residues. The CDR3 DNA reads as TGTGCCAGCAGCTCAGGGTCAGATACGCAGTATTTT. Its translation is CASSSGSDTQYF. Supplemented by reference TRBV11-2 and TRBJ2-3, the full variable domain reads EAGVAQSPRYKIIEKRQSVAFWCNPISGHATLYWYQQILGQGPKLLIQFQNNGVVDDSQLPKDRFSAERLKGVDSTLKIQPAKLEDSAVYLCASSSGSDTQYFGPGTRLTVL.

V is TRBV10-3 and J is TRBJ2-7; no reliable D call. Germline V gives CDR1 ENHRY, CDR2 SYGVKD. The CDR3 consists of 15 residues. V gave up 3 bases and J gave up 2 bases, with 14 bases separating them. CDR3 amino acids: CAISDFPREAYEQYF. The CDR3 DNA sequence: TGTGCCATCAGTGATTTTCCCCGAGAAGCCTACGAGCAGTACTTC.

V and J are TRBV6-5 and TRBJ1-4, with a tentative D call TRBD1 (6 bases). The CDR3 totals 14 residues. Looked up from germline, CDR1 is MNHEY and CDR2 is SVGAGI. Trimming pared 4 bases from V and 4 bases from J, leaving 10 bases between. CDR3: CASSWTVYNEKLFF. CDR3 nucleotide sequence: TGTGCCAGCAGTTGGACAGTTTATAATGAAAAACTGTTTTTT.

CDR3 loop: CASSLLNTDNEQFF. CDR3 bases: TGTGCCAGTAGTCTCTTAAACACAGACAATGAGCAGTTCTTC. The V gene is TRBV19, the J gene TRBJ2-1; unclear D gene. Germline values: CDR1 LNHDA, CDR2 SQIVND (reference sequence). This CDR3 is 14 amino acids long. Deletions cut 5 bases from V and 5 bases from J, with 13 bases between.

The genes are TRBV27 and TRBJ2-2; 10 bases align to TRBD2. V dropped 5 bases and J dropped 6; count of bases not matched to a gene: 6. The CDR3 length is 15 residues. CDR1 and CDR2 (germline): MNHEY, SMNVEV (reference sequence). The CDR3 reads CASSATSGLPGELFF. In DNA form, the CDR3 reads TGTGCCAGCAGTGCGACTAGCGGGCTACCCGGGGAGCTGTTTTTT.

This chain joins TRBV4-1 and TRBJ1-1; D remains ambiguous. V lost 2 bases, J lost 5 bases, and 15 bases lay in between. CDR1 and CDR2 from the germline V gene are MGHRA and YSYEKL. The CDR3 has 15 residues. CDR3 in amino acids: CASSQRSHGGTEAFF. DNA of the CDR3: TGCGCCAGCAGCCAACGTTCCCACGGAGGGACTGAAGCTTTCTTT.

V usage is TRBV6-5 and J usage is TRBJ1-1; D gene unclear. CDR3 length equals 13 residues. Trimming pared 2 bases from V and 8 bases from J, leaving 12 bases between. Germline CDR1 reads MNHEY; CDR2 reads SVGAGI. CDR3 nucleotides: TGTGCCAGCAGTTACGCGCGGCTGCGCGAAGCTTTCTTT. It is translated as CASSYARLREAFF.

Concerning this clone itself: The sample contains more than one DNA sequence encoding this CDR3. The chain links TRBV2 to TRBJ1-5, with D perhaps TRBD1 (5 bases). The CDR3 has 14 amino acids. CDR1 and CDR2 from the germline V gene are SNHLY and FYNNEI. V was pared by 6 bases and J by 5 bases, with 14 bases between. The DNA of the CDR3 is TGTGCCAGCAGCGGGACCGGGAGAGATCAGCCCCAGCATTTT. It is translated as CASSGTGRDQPQHF.

The chain joins TRBV28 to TRBJ1-1, with no clear D. V was trimmed by 2 bases and J by 1 base, leaving 8 bases between them. The length of the CDR3 is 14 residues. Germline CDR1 is MDHEN and CDR2 is SYDVKM. CDR3 sequence: CASSLTQRNTEAFF. Written as DNA, the CDR3 is TGTGCCAGCAGTTTAACACAGAGGAACACTGAAGCTTTCTTT.

This clone was observed at least ten times. This chain joins TRBV19 and TRBJ2-3; 7 bases map to TRBD1. The CDR3 spans 17 residues. Germline trimming cut 3 bases from V and 0 bases from J; bases unmatched to any gene: 9. Germline V gene sequence: CDR1 LNHDA, CDR2 SQIVND (reference sequence). The CDR3 loop is CASSMGPIQGSTDTQYF. As DNA, the CDR3 is TGTGCCAGTAGTATGGGACCAATACAGGGGAGCACAGATACGCAGTATTTT.

This chain uses TRBV2 with TRBJ2-3; 8 nucleotides align to TRBD1. This CDR3 spans 17 amino acids. Germline V gene sequence: CDR1 SNHLY, CDR2 FYNNEI. V gave up 2 bases and J gave up 3 bases; unmatched junction bases: 10. CDR3 protein: CASSERRAGGKTDTQYF. The CDR3 DNA reads as TGTGCCAGCAGTGAAAGAAGGGCAGGGGGCAAGACAGATACGCAGTATTTT.

The chain carries TRBV28 and TRBJ2-7; tentatively, D is TRBD2 (5 bases). The CDR3 sequence is 14 residues long. Germline loops: CDR1 MDHEN, CDR2 SYDVKM. V was trimmed by 4 bases and J by 0 bases, leaving 10 bases between them. The CDR3 sequence is CASSSHGLSYEQYF. In DNA form, the CDR3 reads TGTGCCAGCAGTTCTCATGGACTCTCCTACGAGCAGTACTTC.

The chain has TRBV6-5 and TRBJ1-1; the match to TRBD1 covers 7 bases. Unmatched junction bases numbered 7, after V lost 5 bases and J lost 7 bases. The CDR3 loop spans 13 amino acids. The germline V gene has CDR1 MNHEY and CDR2 SVGAGI. CDR3 loop: CASSKQTGSEAFF. DNA of the CDR3: TGTGCCAGCAGTAAACAGACAGGGAGTGAAGCTTTCTTT.

This clone was recorded only once. The V call is TRBV11-2, the J call TRBJ2-7, with a tentative D call TRBD1 (5 bases). Germline CDR1 is SGHAT and CDR2 is FQNNGV. This CDR3 spans 14 amino acids. The V end lost 2 bases, the J end lost 0 bases, and 8 bases lay between the germline ends. The CDR3 DNA follows: TGTGCCAGCAGCTTAAGTGACAGCTCCTACGAGCAGTACTTC. It specifies CASSLSDSSYEQYF.